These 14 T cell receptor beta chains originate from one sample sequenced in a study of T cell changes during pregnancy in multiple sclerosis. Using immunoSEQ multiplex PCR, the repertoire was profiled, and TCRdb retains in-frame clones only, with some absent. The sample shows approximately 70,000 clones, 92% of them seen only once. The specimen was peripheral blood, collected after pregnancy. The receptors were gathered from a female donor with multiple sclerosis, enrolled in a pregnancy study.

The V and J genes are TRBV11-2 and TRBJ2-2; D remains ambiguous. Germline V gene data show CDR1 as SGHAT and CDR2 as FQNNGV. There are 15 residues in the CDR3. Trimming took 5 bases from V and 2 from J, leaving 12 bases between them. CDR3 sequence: CASSKDTGNTGELFF. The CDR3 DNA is TGTGCCAGCAGCAAAGATACGGGTAACACCGGGGAGCTGTTTTTT.

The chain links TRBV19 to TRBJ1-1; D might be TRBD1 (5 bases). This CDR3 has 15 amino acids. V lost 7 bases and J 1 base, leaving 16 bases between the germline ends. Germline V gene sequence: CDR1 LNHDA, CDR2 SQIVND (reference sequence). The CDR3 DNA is TGTGCCAGTAAAGAGGCCGGGACTCAGAACACTGAAGCTTTCTTT. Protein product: CASKEAGTQNTEAFF.

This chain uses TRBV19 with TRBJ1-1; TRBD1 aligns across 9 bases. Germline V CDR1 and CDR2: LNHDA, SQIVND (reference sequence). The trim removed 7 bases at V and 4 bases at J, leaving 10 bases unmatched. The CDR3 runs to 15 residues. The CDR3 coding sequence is TGTGCCAGTACCAACCACCAACAGGGGGCCACTGAAGCTTTCTTT. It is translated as CASTNHQQGATEAFF.

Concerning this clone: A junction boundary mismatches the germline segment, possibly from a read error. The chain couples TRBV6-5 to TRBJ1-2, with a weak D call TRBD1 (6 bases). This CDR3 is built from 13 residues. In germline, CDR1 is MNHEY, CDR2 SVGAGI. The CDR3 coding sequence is TGTGCCAGCAGGGCCACAGGGTCCGATGGCCACACCTTC. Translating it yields CASRATGSDGHTF.

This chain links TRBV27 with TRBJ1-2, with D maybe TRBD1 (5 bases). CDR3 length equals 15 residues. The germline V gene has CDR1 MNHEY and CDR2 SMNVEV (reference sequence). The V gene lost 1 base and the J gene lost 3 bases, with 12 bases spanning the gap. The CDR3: CASSLFSDTHYGYTF. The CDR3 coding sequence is TGTGCCAGCAGTTTATTCTCGGACACCCACTATGGCTACACCTTC.

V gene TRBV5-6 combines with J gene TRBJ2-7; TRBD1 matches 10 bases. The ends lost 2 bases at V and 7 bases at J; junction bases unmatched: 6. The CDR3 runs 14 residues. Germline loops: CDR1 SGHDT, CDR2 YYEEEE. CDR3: CASSFPGQGWEQYF. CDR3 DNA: TGTGCCAGCAGCTTCCCGGGACAGGGGTGGGAGCAGTACTTC. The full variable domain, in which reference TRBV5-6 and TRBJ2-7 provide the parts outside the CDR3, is DAGVTQSPTHLIKTRGQQVTLRCSPKSGHDTVSWYQQALGQGPQFIFQYYEEEERQRGNFPDRFSGHQFPNYSSELNVNALLLGDSALYLCASSFPGQGWEQYFGPGTRLTVT.

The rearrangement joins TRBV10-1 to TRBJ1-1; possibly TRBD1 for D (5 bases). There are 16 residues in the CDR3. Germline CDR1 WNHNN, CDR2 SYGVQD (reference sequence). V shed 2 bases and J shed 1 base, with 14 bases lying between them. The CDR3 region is CASSETRRGSNTEAFF. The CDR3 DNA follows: TGCGCCAGCAGTGAGACCCGAAGGGGATCGAACACTGAAGCTTTCTTT.

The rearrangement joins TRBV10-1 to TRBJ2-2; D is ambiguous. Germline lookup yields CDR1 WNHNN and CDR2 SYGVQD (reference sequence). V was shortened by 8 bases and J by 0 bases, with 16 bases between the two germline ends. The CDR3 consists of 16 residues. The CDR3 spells CASSRSAEANTGELFF. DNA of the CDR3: TGCGCCAGCTCGAGATCGGCGGAAGCGAACACCGGGGAGCTGTTTTTT.

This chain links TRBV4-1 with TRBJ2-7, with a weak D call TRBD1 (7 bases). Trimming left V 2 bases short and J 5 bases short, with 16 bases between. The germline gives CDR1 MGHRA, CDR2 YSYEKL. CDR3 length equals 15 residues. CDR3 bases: TGCGCCAGCAGCCAACAGACGCAGGGGGGTCACGAGCAGTACTTC. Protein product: CASSQQTQGGHEQYF.

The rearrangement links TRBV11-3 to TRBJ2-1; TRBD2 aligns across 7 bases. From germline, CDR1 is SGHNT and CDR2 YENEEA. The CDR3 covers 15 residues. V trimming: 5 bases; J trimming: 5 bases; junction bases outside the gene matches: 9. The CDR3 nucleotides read TGTGCCAGCAGCCCCTGGGCGGGAGATAACAATGAGCAGTTCTTC. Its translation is CASSPWAGDNNEQFF.

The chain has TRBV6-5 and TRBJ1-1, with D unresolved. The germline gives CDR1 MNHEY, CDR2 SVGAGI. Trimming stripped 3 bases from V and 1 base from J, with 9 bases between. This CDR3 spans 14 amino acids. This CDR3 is CASSYRSGNTEAFF. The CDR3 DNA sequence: TGTGCCAGCAGTTATCGATCAGGGAACACTGAAGCTTTCTTT.

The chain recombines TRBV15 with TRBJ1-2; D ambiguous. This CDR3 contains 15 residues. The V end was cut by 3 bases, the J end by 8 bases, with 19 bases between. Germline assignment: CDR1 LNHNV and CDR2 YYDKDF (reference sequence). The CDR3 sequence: CATSRQDLRPGGYTF. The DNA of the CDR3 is TGTGCCACCAGCAGGCAGGACTTACGTCCGGGGGGCTACACCTTC. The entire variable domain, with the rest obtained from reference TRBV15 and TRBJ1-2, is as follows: DAMVIQNPRYQVTQFGKPVTLSCSQTLNHNVMYWYQQKSSQAPKLLFHYYDKDFNNEADTPDNFQSRRPNTSFCFLDIRSPGLGDTAMYLCATSRQDLRPGGYTFGSGTRLTVV.

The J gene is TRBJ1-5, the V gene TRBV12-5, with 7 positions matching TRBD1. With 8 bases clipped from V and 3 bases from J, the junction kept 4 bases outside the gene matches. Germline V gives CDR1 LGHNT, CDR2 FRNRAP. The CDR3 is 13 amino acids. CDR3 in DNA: TGTGCTAGTCGGACAGGAGACAATCAGCCCCAGCATTTT. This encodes CASRTGDNQPQHF.

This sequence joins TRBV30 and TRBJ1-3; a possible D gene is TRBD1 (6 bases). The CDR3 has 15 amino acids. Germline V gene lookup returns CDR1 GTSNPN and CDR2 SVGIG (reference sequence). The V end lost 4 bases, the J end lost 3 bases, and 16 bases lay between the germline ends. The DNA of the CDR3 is TGTGCCTGGACCGAAGGGGGGGCAAATGGAAACACCATATATTTT. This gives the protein CAWTEGGANGNTIYF. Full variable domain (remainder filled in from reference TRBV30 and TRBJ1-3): SQTIHQWPATLVQPVGSPLSLECTVEGTSNPNLYWYRQAAGRGLQLLFYSVGIGQISSEVPQNLSASRPQDRQFILSSKKLLLSDSGFYLCAWTEGGANGNTIYFGEGSWLTVV.